This entry concerns a single T cell receptor beta chain. No cognate antigen has been identified for it. There are no base qualities to consult, and no much larger clone falls within one base. For sequencing of the TCRbeta CDR3 region, genomic DNA was extracted from the sorted cells. The immunoSEQ Assay was used for sequencing of TCRbeta CDR3 regions. TCRdb holds this immuneACCESS table with in-frame rearrangements only. Some clones are missing; in checked studies, unresolved V genes explain under half, and the rest has no known cause. This sample lists about 88,000 clones; 70% to 90% were detected once. The ten largest clonotypes hold approximately 4.2% of the sample. Reading from cysteine to phenylalanine, the CDR3 counts 14 amino acids. Here the CDR3 DNA is all that survives: 42 bases in frame from base 1. Trimming costs V 4 bases and J 4 bases, and their ends lie 11 bases apart. CDR1 and CDR2, per the germline V gene (reference sequence), are LNHNV and YYDKDF.

The data originate from a study of OX40 agonist ivuxolimab in advanced cancers. With respect to the entire study: The costimulatory receptor OX40 (CD134) was targeted by ivuxolimab, a fully human IgG2 agonistic monoclonal antibody. Of the 50 to 55 patients in dose escalation, about 20 had hepatocellular carcinoma, some 15 had melanoma, 9 had renal cell carcinoma and 9 had head and neck cancer. Intravenous ivuxolimab was administered to patients every 2 weeks at six dose levels: 0.01, 0.1, 0.3, 1.5, 3 and 10 mg/kg. The paper covers the monotherapy dose-escalation part of the phase I ivuxolimab trial, which included N ≈ 54 patients. Prior anti-PD-1, anti-PD-L1 or anti-CTLA-4 therapy was permitted, and about 40% of dose-escalation patients had received checkpoint inhibitors. Peripheral TCRbeta sequencing was intended to test whether TCR sequence diversity was altered and clonal T-cell expansion was caused by ivuxolimab. The dose-escalation cohort was 82.7% male with a mean age of approximately 60 years, ranging from 23 to 79. Partial responses occurred in three dose-escalation patients: two with cutaneous melanoma and one with hepatocellular carcinoma.

The paper's findings and limits, for the study overall: In the 0.1-3.0 mg/kg groups, partial responders were among the patients with the lowest normalized peripheral clonal expansion, particularly in CD8+ T cells. Low levels of normalized T-cell clonal expansion were also seen in some patients who did not respond. At doses of 0.1 to 3.0 mg/kg, clonal expansion of both CD4+ and CD8+ T cells in blood was seen between baseline and week 6. The antigen specificity of the clonally expanded peripheral T cells was not determined. After ivuxolimab, more expanded clones were found on average in CD8+ T cells than in CD4+ T cells.

Patients with a history of autoimmune disease or receiving systemic immunosuppression were excluded from the trial. Peripheral blood for TCR sequencing was drawn from every dose cohort at baseline, at cycle 4 day 1 and at cycle 7 day 1. The samples were drawn from a first-in-human, open-label, multicenter phase I dose-escalation trial of ivuxolimab. The trial enrolled adults with locally advanced or metastatic head and neck squamous cell, hepatocellular, melanoma or renal cell carcinoma. Before TCR sequencing, CD4+ and CD8+ T cells were separately sorted from peripheral blood. Recombination linked TRBV15 to TRBJ2-1; the D gene is perhaps TRBD1, from 6 matching bases. The receptor was isolated from an adult with an advanced solid tumor such as melanoma, head and neck, liver or kidney cancer. The material sequenced was CD4+ or CD8+ T cells sorted from blood, taken in a trial of the OX40 agonist ivuxolimab. Here the CDR3 is given as CATSKGQIYNEQFF. The DNA is TGTGCCACCAGCAAAGGACAGATTTACAATGAGCAGTTCTTC.